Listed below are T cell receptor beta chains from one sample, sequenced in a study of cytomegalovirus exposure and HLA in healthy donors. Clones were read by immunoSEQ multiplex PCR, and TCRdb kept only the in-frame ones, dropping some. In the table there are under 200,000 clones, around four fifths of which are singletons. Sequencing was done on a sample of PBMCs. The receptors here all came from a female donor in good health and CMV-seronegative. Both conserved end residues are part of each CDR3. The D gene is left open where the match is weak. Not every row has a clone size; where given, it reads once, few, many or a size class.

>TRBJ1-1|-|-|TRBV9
CASSVDSDRSNTEAFF
TGTGCCAGCAGCGTAGATAGTGACAGGAGCAACACTGAAGCTTTCTTT
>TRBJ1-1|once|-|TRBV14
CASSFNRNTEAFF
TGTGCCAGCAGCTTCAACAGGAACACTGAAGCTTTCTTT
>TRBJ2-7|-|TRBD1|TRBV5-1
CASSSDRDRATEQYF
TGCGCCAGCAGCTCCGACCGGGACAGGGCGACCGAGCAGTACTTC
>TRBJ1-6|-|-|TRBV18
CASSPAAGDNSPLHF
TGTGCCAGCTCACCGGCGGCAGGGGACAATTCACCCCTCCACTTT
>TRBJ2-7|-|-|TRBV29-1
CSATFRSYEQYF
TGCAGCGCGACATTCCGCTCCTACGAGCAGTACTTC
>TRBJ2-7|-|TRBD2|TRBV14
CASSLVAGGPYEQYF
TGTGCCAGCAGCCTCGTGGCGGGAGGGCCCTACGAGCAGTACTTC
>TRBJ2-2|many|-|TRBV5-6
CASSYDRRLNTGELFF
TGTGCCAGCAGCTATGACCGCCGACTGAACACCGGGGAGCTGTTTTTT
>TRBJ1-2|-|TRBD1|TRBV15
CATSTGQGTLYGYTF
TGTGCCACCAGCACCGGACAGGGAACCCTTTATGGCTACACCTTC
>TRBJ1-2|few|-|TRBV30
CAWSVEGGASNYGYTF
TGTGCCTGGAGTGTTGAGGGAGGGGCTTCTAACTATGGCTACACCTTC
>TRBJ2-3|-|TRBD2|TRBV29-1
CSVGGLAGGPDTQYF
TGCAGCGTTGGGGGACTAGCGGGGGGGCCTGATACGCAGTATTTT
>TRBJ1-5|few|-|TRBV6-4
CASSGGPGQPQHF
TGTGCCAGCAGTGGGGGGCCAGGGCAGCCCCAGCATTTT
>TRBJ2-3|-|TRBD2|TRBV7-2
CASSLAPRTSGRRIDTQYF
TGTGCCAGCAGCTTAGCTCCGAGGACTAGCGGGAGGAGGATAGATACGCAGTATTTT
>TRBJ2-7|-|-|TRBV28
CASSWGDSYEQYF
TGTGCCAGCAGCTGGGGGGACAGCTACGAGCAGTACTTC
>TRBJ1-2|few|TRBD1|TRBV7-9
CASSLGQGWDGYTF
TGTGCCAGCAGCTTGGGACAGGGCTGGGATGGCTACACCTTC
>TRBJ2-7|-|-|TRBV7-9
CASSLAGGWIEQYF
TGTGCCAGCAGCTTAGCGGGAGGATGGATTGAGCAGTACTTC
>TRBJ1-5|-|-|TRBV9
CASSERPDSGGNQPQHF
TGTGCCAGCAGCGAGAGACCCGACTCAGGGGGCAATCAGCCCCAGCATTTT
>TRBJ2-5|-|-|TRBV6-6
CASSWGHNQETQYF
TGTGCCAGCAGTTGGGGACATAACCAAGAGACCCAGTACTTC
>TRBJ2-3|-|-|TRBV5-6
CASSLNVVRRDTQYF
TGTGCCAGCAGCTTGAACGTGGTGAGAAGAGATACGCAGTATTTT
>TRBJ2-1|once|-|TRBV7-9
CASSFRLANEQFF
TGTGCCAGCAGCTTTCGCCTAGCGAATGAGCAGTTCTTC
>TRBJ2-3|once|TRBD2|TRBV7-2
CASSFLAGGPSTDTQYF
TGTGCCAGCAGCTTCCTAGCGGGGGGGCCAAGCACAGATACGCAGTATTTT
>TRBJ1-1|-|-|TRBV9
CASSVRPGFTEAFF
TGTGCCAGCAGCGTTCGACCGGGATTCACTGAAGCTTTCTTT
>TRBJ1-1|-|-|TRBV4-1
CASSQSRTGGVDTEAFF
TGCGCCAGCAGCCAGTCCCGGACGGGGGGCGTGGACACTGAAGCTTTCTTT
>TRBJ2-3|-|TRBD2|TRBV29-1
CSVGLAGGPRTDTQYF
TGCAGCGTTGGACTAGCGGGAGGGCCGCGGACAGATACGCAGTATTTT
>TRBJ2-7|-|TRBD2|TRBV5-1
CASSPGLASTYEQYF
TGCGCCAGCAGCCCCGGACTAGCGAGCACCTACGAGCAGTACTTC
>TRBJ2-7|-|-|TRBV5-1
CASSFADRPFYEQYF
TGCGCCAGCAGCTTTGCGGATCGACCTTTCTACGAGCAGTACTTC
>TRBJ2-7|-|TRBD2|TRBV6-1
CASSEFGLASGEQYF
TGTGCCAGCAGTGAGTTTGGACTAGCGAGTGGCGAGCAGTACTTC
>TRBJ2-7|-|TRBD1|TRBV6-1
CASSRRQGIQEQYF
TGTGCCAGCAGTCGGCGACAGGGTATACAAGAGCAGTACTTC
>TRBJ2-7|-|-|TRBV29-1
CSVEESRQGFYEQYF
TGCAGCGTTGAAGAATCTCGTCAGGGTTTCTACGAGCAGTACTTC
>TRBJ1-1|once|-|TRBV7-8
CASSPLRGRMVTEAFF
TGTGCCAGCAGCCCACTCCGGGGGAGGATGGTGACTGAAGCTTTCTTT